Listed below are T cell receptor beta chains from one sample, sequenced in a study of response to subunit inactivated influenza vaccine. Each CDR3 protein gets one entry after TCRdb re-called the RT-PCR reads with MiXCR. The sample shows about 780,000 distinct CDR3 sequences, about a fifth of them seen only once. The sequenced sample was PBMCs from blood, obtained 5 days after vaccination. The origin of the receptors is a man aged 50-60 years who received an inactivated influenza vaccine. Each CDR3 is given with its conserved first and last residue. A D gene is named only where the DNA matches it firmly. A row's size may be missing; if present it is once, few, many or a size class.

D: .
J: TRBJ2-5
size: many
length: 11
V: TRBV12-3/TRBV12-4
DNA: TGTGCCAGCAGTCGGGGGGAGACCCAGTACTTC
CDR3: CASSRGETQYF

D: .
J: TRBJ2-2
size: many
length: 19
V: TRBV6-5
DNA: TGTGCCAGCAGTTACTCGGTTCGCAGGTCTCGTACGTATGCCGGGGAGCTGTTTTTT
CDR3: CASSYSVRRSRTYAGELFF

D: .
J: TRBJ1-1
size: few
length: 13
V: TRBV25-1
DNA: TGTGCCAGCAGTGACCAGTTGAACACTGAAGCTTTCTTT
CDR3: CASSDQLNTEAFF

D: .
J: TRBJ1-5
size: many
length: 14
V: TRBV12-3/TRBV12-4
DNA: TGTGCCAGCAGTTTGGTAGTCTTCAACCAGCCCCAGCATTTT
CDR3: CASSLVVFNQPQHF

D: .
J: TRBJ1-2
size: few
length: 14
V: TRBV28
DNA: TGTGCCAGCAAGTTAGGGAATCGGGGCTATGGCTACACCTTC
CDR3: CASKLGNRGYGYTF

D: .
J: TRBJ2-2
size: .
length: 17
V: TRBV5-1
DNA: TGCGCCAGCAGCTCATCACTCGGGGGATCCTACACCGGGGAGCTGTTTTTT
CDR3: CASSSSLGGSYTGELFF

D: .
J: TRBJ2-2
size: many
length: 16
V: TRBV5-5
DNA: TGTGCCAGCAGCCCCTCCCCAGCGAGCTACACCGGGGAGCTGTTTTTT
CDR3: CASSPSPASYTGELFF

D: .
J: TRBJ2-4
size: .
length: 13
V: TRBV13
DNA: TGTGCCAGCAGCCCGCTGGGTGGCCACATTCAGTACTTC
CDR3: CASSPLGGHIQYF

D: TRBD2
J: TRBJ2-7
size: .
length: 16
V: TRBV28
DNA: TGTGCCAGCAGTTTAGGGGGTTGGGGGGGTTCCTACGAGCAGTACTTC
CDR3: CASSLGGWGGSYEQYF

D: TRBD2
J: TRBJ2-5
size: .
length: 15
V: TRBV5-1
DNA: TGCGCCAGCGGGACTAGCGGAAGAGGGGGAGAGACCCAGTACTTC
CDR3: CASGTSGRGGETQYF

D: .
J: TRBJ2-3
size: few
length: 15
V: TRBV6-2/TRBV6-3
DNA: TGTGCCAGCAGTTATTATAGCGCTAGCACAGATACGCAGTATTTT
CDR3: CASSYYSASTDTQYF

D: .
J: TRBJ2-1
size: many
length: 15
V: TRBV5-1
DNA: TGCGCCAGCAGCTTGGATGGGGATGGGTCCAATGAGCAGTTCTTC
CDR3: CASSLDGDGSNEQFF

D: .
J: TRBJ2-5
size: .
length: 17
V: TRBV20-1
DNA: TGCTGCGCTAGACCTACTCTAGCGAGGACGCCCCAAGAGACCCAGTACTTC
CDR3: CCARPTLARTPQETQYF

D: TRBD2
J: TRBJ2-2
size: .
length: 17
V: TRBV12-3/TRBV12-4
DNA: TGTGCCAGCAGTGGTAGCGGGGTCCATGGAATCACCGGGGAGCTGTTTTTT
CDR3: CASSGSGVHGITGELFF

D: .
J: TRBJ2-7
size: few
length: 16
V: TRBV5-1
DNA: TGCGCCAGCAGCTTAGAACAGGGACTGGCTGCCTACGAGCAGTACTTC
CDR3: CASSLEQGLAAYEQYF

D: TRBD1
J: TRBJ2-3
size: once
length: 14
V: TRBV7-2
DNA: TGTGCCAGCAGCACGACAGGGGGACAAGATACGCAGTATTTT
CDR3: CASSTTGGQDTQYF

D: .
J: TRBJ2-2
size: once
length: 16
V: TRBV28
DNA: TGTGCCACAAGATCCGGAAACAGCCCGAACACCGGGGAGCTGTTTTTT
CDR3: CATRSGNSPNTGELFF

D: .
J: TRBJ2-6
size: .
length: 15
V: TRBV18
DNA: TGTGCCAGCTCACCAGAGGGAACTGGGGCCAACGTCCTGACTTTC
CDR3: CASSPEGTGANVLTF

D: .
J: TRBJ2-7
size: few
length: 14
V: TRBV7-9
DNA: TGTGCCAGCACCTCAAGCCAGGGAGAGTACGAGCAGTACTTC
CDR3: CASTSSQGEYEQYF

D: .
J: TRBJ2-7
size: .
length: 13
V: TRBV20-1
DNA: TGCAGTGCAGGCCGGGACAACTCCTACGAGCAGTACTTC
CDR3: CSAGRDNSYEQYF

D: .
J: TRBJ2-2
size: .
length: 15
V: TRBV9
DNA: TGTGCCAGCAGCGTAGGTGGCGATTGGGCCGGGGAGCTGTTTTTT
CDR3: CASSVGGDWAGELFF

D: .
J: TRBJ2-7
size: few
length: 14
V: TRBV3-1
DNA: TGTGCCAGCAGCCCTGCGACTAGAGCCCACGAGCAGTACTTC
CDR3: CASSPATRAHEQYF

D: TRBD2
J: TRBJ2-1
size: .
length: 12
V: TRBV10-3
DNA: TGTGCCATCAGTGAACTAGCGCCTGAGCAGTTCTTC
CDR3: CAISELAPEQFF

D: TRBD2
J: TRBJ2-1
size: .
length: 17
V: TRBV20-1
DNA: TGCAGTGCTAGACCATCAACCGGGACTAGCGGTTACAATGAGCAGTTCTTC
CDR3: CSARPSTGTSGYNEQFF

D: TRBD1
J: TRBJ2-1
size: .
length: 14
V: TRBV24-1
DNA: TGTGCCACCACCGGGACAGGGGGCTACAATGAGCAGTTCTTC
CDR3: CATTGTGGYNEQFF

D: .
J: TRBJ2-5
size: .
length: 14
V: TRBV5-1
DNA: TGCGCCAGCAGCGATTTAGGGGGAGGGGAGACCCAGTACTTC
CDR3: CASSDLGGGETQYF

D: TRBD2
J: TRBJ2-1
size: few
length: 19
V: TRBV4-3
DNA: TGCGCCAGCAGCCAAGATGTTCCTAGCGGGATCCCCTCCTACAATGAGCAGTTCTTC
CDR3: CASSQDVPSGIPSYNEQFF